Each of the 2 T cell receptor beta chains below was sequenced from the same sample in a study of post-analysis software for immune sequencing data. Findings and caveats of the study: The study found TRBV5-6, TRBV5-1 and TRBV20-1 among five TRBV segments more frequent in patients than controls.

The antigens of these receptors remain unknown. The TCR beta cDNA libraries carried unique molecular identifiers. One entry per CDR3 protein, called by TCRdb with MiXCR from the PCR reads. The sample comprises 750,000 to 950,000 distinct CDR3 sequences, around 50% of which are singletons, and roughly 4.4% rests with the top ten. Sequenced: blood. These receptor sequences come from a girl between 10 and 17 years old with multiple sclerosis.

The rearrangement joins TRBV5-1 to TRBJ2-1, with 13 bases fitting TRBD2. This CDR3 contains 16 residues. Trimming removed 1 base from V and 11 bases from J; junction bases left unmatched: 9. The germline gives CDR1 SGHRS, CDR2 YFSETQ. In DNA, the CDR3 is TGCGCCAGCAGCTTGTTGCCGGGACTAGCGGGGTTTCAGCAGTTCTTC. This sequence encodes CASSLLPGLAGFQQFF.

This clonotype was counted a few times. The chain recombines TRBV29-1 with TRBJ2-5, with 9 bases identical to TRBD1. The J call may be incorrect, as the DNA end agrees better with TRBJ2-7. Germline V gene lookup returns CDR1 SQVTM and CDR2 ANQGSEA. The CDR3 has 13 residues. The CDR3, as DNA: TGCAGCGTTGAGGGACAGGGACGGGGCGAGCAGTACTTC. This codes for CSVEGQGRGEQYF.